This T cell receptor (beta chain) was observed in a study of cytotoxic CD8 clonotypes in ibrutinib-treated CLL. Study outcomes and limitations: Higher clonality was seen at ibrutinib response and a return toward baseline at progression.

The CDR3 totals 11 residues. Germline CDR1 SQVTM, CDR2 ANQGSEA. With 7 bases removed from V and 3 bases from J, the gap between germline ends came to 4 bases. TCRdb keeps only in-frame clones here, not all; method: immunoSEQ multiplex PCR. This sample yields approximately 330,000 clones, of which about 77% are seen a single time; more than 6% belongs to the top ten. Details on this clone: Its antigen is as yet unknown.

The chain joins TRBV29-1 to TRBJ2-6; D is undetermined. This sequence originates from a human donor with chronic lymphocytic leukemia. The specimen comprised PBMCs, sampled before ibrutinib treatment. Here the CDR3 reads CSALGANVLTF. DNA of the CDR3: TGCAGCGCCCTTGGGGCCAACGTCCTGACTTTC.